This T cell receptor beta chain originates from a study of vaccination effects on CD4 cells after COVID-19. In the ViraFEST assay, antigen-specific CD4+ clonotypes were identified by expansion after peptide-pool stimulation. With more than nine days of culture completed, CD4+ T cells were isolated. Everyone in the study got two shots of either the BNT162b2 or mRNA-1273 vaccine. This CDR3 is 16 amino acids long. CDR1 and CDR2 from the germline V gene are SGHTA and FQGNSA. Trimming shortened V by 2 bases and J by 1 base, and 13 bases separated the two germline ends. Turning to this clone: Its antigen is still unknown.

Sequencing was performed with immunoSEQ multiplex PCR; in TCRdb, only in-frame clones are kept and a portion is missing. The table lists under 80,000 clones, approximately 73% of them singletons. The clonotype was recovered from a human donor who received a COVID-19 vaccine. The chain employs TRBV7-2 and TRBJ2-3; D remains ambiguous. Material: CD4+ T cells from PBMCs cultured with HCoV-229E spike peptides, obtained after COVID-19 vaccination. The CDR3 is CASSLFEFGGTDTQYF. The CDR3 DNA reads as TGTGCCAGCAGCTTATTCGAGTTTGGGGGCACAGATACGCAGTATTTT.